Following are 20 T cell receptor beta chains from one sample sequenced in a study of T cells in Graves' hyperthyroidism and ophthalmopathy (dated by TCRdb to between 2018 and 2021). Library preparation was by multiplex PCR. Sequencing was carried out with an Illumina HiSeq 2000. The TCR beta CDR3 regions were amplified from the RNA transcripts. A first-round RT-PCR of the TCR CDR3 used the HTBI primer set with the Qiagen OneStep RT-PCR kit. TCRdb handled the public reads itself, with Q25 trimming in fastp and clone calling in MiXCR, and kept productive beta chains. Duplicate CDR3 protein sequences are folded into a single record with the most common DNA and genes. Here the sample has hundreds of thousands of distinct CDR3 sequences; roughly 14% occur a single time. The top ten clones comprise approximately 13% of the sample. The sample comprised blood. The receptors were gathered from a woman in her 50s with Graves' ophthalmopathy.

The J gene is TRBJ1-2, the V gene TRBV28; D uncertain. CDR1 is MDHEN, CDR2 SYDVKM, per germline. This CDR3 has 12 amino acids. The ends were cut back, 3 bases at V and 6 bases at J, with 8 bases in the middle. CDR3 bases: TGTGCCAGCAGTTTGTTCACGGATGGCTACACCTTC. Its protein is CASSLFTDGYTF.

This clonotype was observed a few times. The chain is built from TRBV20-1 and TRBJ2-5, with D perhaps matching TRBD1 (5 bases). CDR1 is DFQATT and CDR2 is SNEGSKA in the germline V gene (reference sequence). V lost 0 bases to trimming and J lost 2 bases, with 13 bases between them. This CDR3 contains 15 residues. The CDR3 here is CSARDRWGWQETQYF. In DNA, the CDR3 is TGCAGTGCTAGAGATCGATGGGGCTGGCAAGAGACCCAGTACTTC.

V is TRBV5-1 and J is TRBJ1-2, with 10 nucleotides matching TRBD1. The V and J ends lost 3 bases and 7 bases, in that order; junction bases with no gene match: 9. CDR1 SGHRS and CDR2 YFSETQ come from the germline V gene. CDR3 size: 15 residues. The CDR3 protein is CASSSGQGDNSGYTF. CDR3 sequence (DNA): TGCGCCAGCAGCTCCGGACAGGGGGATAATTCTGGCTACACCTTC. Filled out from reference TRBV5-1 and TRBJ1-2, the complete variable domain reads KAGVTQTPRYLIKTRGQQVTLSCSPISGHRSVSWYQQTPGQGLQFLFEYFSETQRNKGNFPGRFSGRQFSNSRSEMNVSTLELGDSALYLCASSSGQGDNSGYTFGSGTRLTVV.

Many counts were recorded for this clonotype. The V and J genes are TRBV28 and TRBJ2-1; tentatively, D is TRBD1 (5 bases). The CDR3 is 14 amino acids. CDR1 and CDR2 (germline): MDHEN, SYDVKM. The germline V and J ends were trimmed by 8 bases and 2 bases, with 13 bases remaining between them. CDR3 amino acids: CASLQTVTYNEQFF. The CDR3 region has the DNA TGTGCCAGCCTCCAGACAGTTACCTACAATGAGCAGTTCTTC.

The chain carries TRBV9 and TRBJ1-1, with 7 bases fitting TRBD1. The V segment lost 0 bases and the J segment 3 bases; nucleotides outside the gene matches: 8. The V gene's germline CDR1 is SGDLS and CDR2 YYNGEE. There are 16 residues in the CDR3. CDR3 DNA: TGTGCCAGCAGCGTAGTGGAAGGGGGCTTGTACACTGAAGCTTTCTTT. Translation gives CASSVVEGGLYTEAFF.

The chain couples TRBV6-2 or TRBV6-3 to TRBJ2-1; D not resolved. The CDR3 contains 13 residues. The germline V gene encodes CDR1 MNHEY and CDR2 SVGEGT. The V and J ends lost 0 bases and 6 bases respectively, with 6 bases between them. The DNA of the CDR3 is TGTGCCAGCAGTTACTCCAACCGCAATGAGCAGTTCTTC. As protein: CASSYSNRNEQFF.

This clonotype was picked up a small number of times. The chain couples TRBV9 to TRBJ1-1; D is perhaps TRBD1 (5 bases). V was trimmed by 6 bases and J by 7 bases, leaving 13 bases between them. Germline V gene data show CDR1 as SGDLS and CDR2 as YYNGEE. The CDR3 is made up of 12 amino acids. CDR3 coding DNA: TGTGCCAGCAACACCGGCGGGGGTGAAGCTTTCTTT. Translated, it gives CASNTGGGEAFF.

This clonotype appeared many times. The CDR3 loop is CASSTYGLGLSRNEQFF. The CDR3, as DNA: TGTGCCAGCAGCACCTACGGACTAGGGCTTAGTAGGAATGAGCAGTTCTTC. The chain recombines TRBV11-3 with TRBJ2-1; 7 positions agree with TRBD2. The ends lost 5 bases at V and 7 bases at J; junction bases unmatched: 17. From germline, CDR1 is SGHNT and CDR2 YENEEA. The CDR3 is made up of 17 amino acids.

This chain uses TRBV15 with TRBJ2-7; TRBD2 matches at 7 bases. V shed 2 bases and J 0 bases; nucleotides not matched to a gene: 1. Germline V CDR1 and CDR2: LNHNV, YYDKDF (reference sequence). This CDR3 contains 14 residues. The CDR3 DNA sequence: TGTGCCACCAGCAGACGCGGGGGCTCCTACGAGCAGTACTTC. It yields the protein CATSRRGGSYEQYF.

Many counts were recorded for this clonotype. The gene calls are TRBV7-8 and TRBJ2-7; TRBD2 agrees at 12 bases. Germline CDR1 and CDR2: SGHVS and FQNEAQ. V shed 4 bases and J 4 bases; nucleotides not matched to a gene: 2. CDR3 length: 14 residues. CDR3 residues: CASSSSGREYEQYF. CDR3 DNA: TGTGCCAGCAGCTCTAGCGGGAGGGAGTACGAGCAGTACTTC.

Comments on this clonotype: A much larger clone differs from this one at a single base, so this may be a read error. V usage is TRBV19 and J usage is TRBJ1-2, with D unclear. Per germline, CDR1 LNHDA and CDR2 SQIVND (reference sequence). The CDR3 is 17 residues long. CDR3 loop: CASSIVVSAGRRYGYAF. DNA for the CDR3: TGTGCCAGTAGTATAGTGGTTTCGGCGGGGAGACGCTATGGCTACGCCTTC.

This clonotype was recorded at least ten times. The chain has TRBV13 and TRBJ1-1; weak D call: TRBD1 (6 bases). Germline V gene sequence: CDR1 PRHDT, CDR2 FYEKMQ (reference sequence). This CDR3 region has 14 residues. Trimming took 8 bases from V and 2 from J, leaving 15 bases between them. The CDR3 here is CASGGAGGNTEAFF. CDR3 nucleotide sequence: TGTGCCAGCGGGGGGGCAGGAGGTAACACTGAAGCTTTCTTT. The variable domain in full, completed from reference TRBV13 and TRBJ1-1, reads AAGVIQSPRHLIKEKRETATLKCYPIPRHDTVYWYQQGPGQDPQFLISFYEKMQSDKGSIPDRFSAQQFSDYHSELNMSSLELGDSALYFCASGGAGGNTEAFFGQGTRLTVV.

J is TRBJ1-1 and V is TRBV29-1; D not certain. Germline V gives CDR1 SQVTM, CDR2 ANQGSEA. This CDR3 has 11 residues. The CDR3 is CSVRRNTEAFF. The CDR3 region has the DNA TGCAGTGTAAGGAGGAACACTGAAGCTTTCTTT.

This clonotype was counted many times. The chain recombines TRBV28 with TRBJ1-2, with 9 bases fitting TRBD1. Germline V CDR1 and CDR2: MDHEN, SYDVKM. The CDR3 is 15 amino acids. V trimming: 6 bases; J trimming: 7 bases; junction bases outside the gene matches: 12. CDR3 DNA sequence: TGTGCCAGCAGGCGCCCGGGACAGGGTAATATTGGCTACACCTTC. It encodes CASRRPGQGNIGYTF.

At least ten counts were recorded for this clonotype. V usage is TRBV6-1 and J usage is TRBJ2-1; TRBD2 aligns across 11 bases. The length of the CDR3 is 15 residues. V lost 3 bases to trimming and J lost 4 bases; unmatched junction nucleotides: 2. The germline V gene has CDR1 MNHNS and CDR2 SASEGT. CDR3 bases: TGTGCCAGCAGTGAGACTAGCGGGATTTACAATGAGCAGTTCTTC. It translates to CASSETSGIYNEQFF.

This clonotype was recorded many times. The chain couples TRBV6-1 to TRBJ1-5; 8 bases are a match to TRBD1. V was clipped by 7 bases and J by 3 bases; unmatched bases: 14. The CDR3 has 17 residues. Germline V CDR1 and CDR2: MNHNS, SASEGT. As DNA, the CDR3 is TGTGCCAGCATGAGAATAGCCGGGACAGGAGACAATCAGCCCCAGCATTTT. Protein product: CASMRIAGTGDNQPQHF.

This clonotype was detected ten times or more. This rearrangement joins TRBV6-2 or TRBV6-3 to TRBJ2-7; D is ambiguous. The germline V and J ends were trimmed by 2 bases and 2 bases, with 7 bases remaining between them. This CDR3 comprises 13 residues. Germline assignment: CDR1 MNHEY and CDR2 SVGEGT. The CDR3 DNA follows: TGTGCCAGCAGTTACGGGCAGACCTACGAGCAGTACTTC. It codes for CASSYGQTYEQYF.

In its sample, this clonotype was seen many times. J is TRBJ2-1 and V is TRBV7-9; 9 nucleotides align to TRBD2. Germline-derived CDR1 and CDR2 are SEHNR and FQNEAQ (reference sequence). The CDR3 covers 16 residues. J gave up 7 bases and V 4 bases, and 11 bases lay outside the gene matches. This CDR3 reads CASSSGFSGRGNEQFF. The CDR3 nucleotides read TGTGCCAGCAGCTCCGGGTTTAGCGGGAGAGGTAATGAGCAGTTCTTC.

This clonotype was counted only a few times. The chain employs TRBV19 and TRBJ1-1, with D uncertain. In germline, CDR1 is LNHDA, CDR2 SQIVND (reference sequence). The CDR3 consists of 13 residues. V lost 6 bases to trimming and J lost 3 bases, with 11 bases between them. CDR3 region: CASRPLLHTEAFF. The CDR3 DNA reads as TGTGCCAGTAGGCCTCTGTTGCACACTGAAGCTTTCTTT. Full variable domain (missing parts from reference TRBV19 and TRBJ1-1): DGGITQSPKYLFRKEGQNVTLSCEQNLNHDAMYWYRQDPGQGLRLIYYSQIVNDFQKGDIAEGYSVSREKKESFPLTVTSAQKNPTAFYLCASRPLLHTEAFFGQGTRLTVV.

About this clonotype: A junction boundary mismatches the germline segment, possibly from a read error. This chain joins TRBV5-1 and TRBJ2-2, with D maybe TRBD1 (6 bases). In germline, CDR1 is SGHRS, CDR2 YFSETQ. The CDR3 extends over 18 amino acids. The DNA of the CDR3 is TGCGTCAGCAGCGTCGGCGTGCAGGGGTCAATGGACACCGGGGAGCTGTTTTTT. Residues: CVSSVGVQGSMDTGELFF. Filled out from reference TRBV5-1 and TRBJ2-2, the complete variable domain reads KAGVTQTPRYLIKTRGQQVTLSCSPISGHRSVSWYQQTPGQGLQFLFEYFSETQRNKGNFPGRFSGRQFSNSRSEMNVSTLELGDSALYLCVSSVGVQGSMDTGELFFGEGSRLTVL.